The 16 T cell receptor beta chains below were found in one sample sequenced in a study of identical twins. TCRdb reanalysed the 5' RACE reads using MiXCR and keeps one entry per CDR3 protein. The profile shows under 300,000 distinct CDR3 sequences, about an eighth of them singletons. Material for sequencing was memory (CD45RO+) T cells sorted from blood. All receptors derive from a woman aged 18-29 years in good health.

The V call is TRBV2, the J call TRBJ2-5; 9 positions match TRBD2. Germline CDR1 is SNHLY and CDR2 is FYNNEI. CDR3 length: 14 amino acids. J gave up 5 bases and V 3 bases, and 4 bases lay outside the gene matches. CDR3 in amino acids: CASSEREGRETQYF. CDR3 DNA sequence: TGTGCCAGCAGTGAGCGGGAGGGCAGGGAGACCCAGTACTTC.

This clonotype was detected ten times or more. The chain combines TRBV9 with TRBJ2-3; D is perhaps TRBD2 (6 bases). The CDR3 covers 15 residues. Trimming cost V 0 bases and J 0 bases, with 8 bases left between them. In germline, CDR1 is SGDLS, CDR2 YYNGEE. In DNA form, the CDR3 reads TGTGCCAGCAGCGTAGAGGGGACTAGCACAGATACGCAGTATTTT. It is translated as CASSVEGTSTDTQYF. Drawing the rest from reference TRBV9 and TRBJ2-3, the complete variable domain is DSGVTQTPKHLITATGQRVTLRCSPRSGDLSVYWYQQSLDQGLQFLIQYYNGEERAKGNILERFSAQQFPDLHSELNLSSLELGDSALYFCASSVEGTSTDTQYFGPGTRLTVL.

The chain links TRBV29-1 to TRBJ2-7, with 8 bases that match TRBD2. Germline CDR1 SQVTM, CDR2 ANQGSEA. This CDR3 comprises 13 residues. Germline trimming cut 8 bases from V and 2 bases from J; bases unmatched to any gene: 8. For the CDR3, the DNA is TGCAGCTTCCGCGGGAGGATCCCCTACGAGCAGTACTTC. Protein: CSFRGRIPYEQYF.

The table lists this clonotype with a few counts. This sequence joins TRBV30 and TRBJ2-2, with 12 bases that match TRBD2. Trimming removed 0 bases from V and 7 bases from J; junction bases left unmatched: 3. The CDR3 consists of 15 residues. Germline assignment: CDR1 GTSNPN and CDR2 SVGIG (reference sequence). The CDR3 spells CAWSVLAGGVGELFF. CDR3 DNA: TGTGCCTGGAGTGTCCTAGCGGGAGGGGTCGGGGAGCTGTTTTTT.

This clonotype was detected ten times or more. The chain joins TRBV6-1 to TRBJ2-2, with 9 bases aligning to TRBD1. Losses at the gene ends were 8 bases for V and 4 bases for J; bases not matched to a gene: 5. Germline V gene data show CDR1 as MNHNS and CDR2 as SASEGT. The CDR3 totals 14 residues. CDR3 amino acids: CASGLTGGTGELFF. The CDR3 bases are TGTGCCAGCGGACTGACAGGGGGCACCGGGGAGCTGTTTTTT.

This clonotype showed up just a few times. This chain connects TRBV14 to TRBJ2-2; 13 bases align to TRBD2. Trimming at V came to 4 bases and at J to 5 bases, leaving 4 bases not matched to a gene. Germline CDR1 SGHDN, CDR2 FVKESK. This CDR3 comprises 16 residues. The DNA for the CDR3 is TGTGCCAGCAGCCCCTGGACTAGCGGGAGAACCGGGGAGCTGTTTTTT. Protein sequence: CASSPWTSGRTGELFF.

This clonotype showed up just a few times. J is TRBJ2-1 and V is TRBV4-1; D might be TRBD2 (6 bases). This CDR3 has 14 amino acids. Germline values: CDR1 MGHRA, CDR2 YSYEKL. Trimming took off 8 bases at V and 5 bases at J, with 16 bases between the two ends. The CDR3 loop is CASDRTIGNNEQFF. CDR3 DNA sequence: TGCGCCAGCGATCGGACTATTGGTAACAATGAGCAGTTCTTC.

The chain couples TRBV2 to TRBJ1-5; D not resolved. The CDR3 runs to 14 residues. Germline loops: CDR1 SNHLY, CDR2 FYNNEI. V dropped 6 bases and J dropped 1 base, with 10 bases sitting between them. DNA of the CDR3: TGTGCCAGCAGCGGACTAGCCAGCAATCAGCCCCAGCATTTT. Translated: CASSGLASNQPQHF.

A few counts support this clonotype. J is TRBJ2-3 and V is TRBV9; the D gene is possibly TRBD2 (6 bases). CDR3 length: 16 residues. Germline CDR1 is SGDLS and CDR2 is YYNGEE. V was cut by 0 bases and J by 0 bases, with 11 bases left in between. In DNA form, the CDR3 reads TGTGCCAGCAGCGTAGAAAACGCGGGGAGCACAGATACGCAGTATTTT. Protein sequence: CASSVENAGSTDTQYF.

This clonotype was picked up a small number of times. The rearrangement uses TRBV29-1 and TRBJ2-7; 8 bases fit TRBD2. J gave up 0 bases and V 3 bases, and 1 base lay outside the gene matches. Germline CDR1 and CDR2: SQVTM and ANQGSEA. The CDR3 spans 13 residues. As DNA, the CDR3 is TGCAGCGTTGAGCGGGGGGACTCCTACGAGCAGTACTTC. It specifies CSVERGDSYEQYF.

This clonotype was detected only once. The V and J genes are TRBV6-1 and TRBJ2-7, with D possibly being TRBD1 or TRBD2 (6 bases each). The germline CDR1 and CDR2 sequences are MNHNS and SASEGT. The CDR3 is 14 residues long. Trimming took off 6 bases at V and 1 base at J, with 13 bases between the two ends. The chain's CDR3 is CASSPRDTSYEQYF. CDR3 bases: TGTGCCAGCAGCCCGCGGGACACATCCTACGAGCAGTACTTC.

This rearrangement joins TRBV11-2 to TRBJ1-2, with TRBD1 as a possible D gene (5 bases). The CDR3 is 12 residues long. The V gene lost 4 bases and the J gene lost 7 bases, with 10 bases spanning the gap. Germline loops: CDR1 SGHAT, CDR2 FQNNGV. CDR3 bases: TGTGCCAGCAGCTCTGAGGGGTCTGGCTACACCTTC. Translating it yields CASSSEGSGYTF.

This clonotype has more than one count but fewer than ten. This CDR3 is CASTITDTQYF. The CDR3 DNA reads TGTGCCAGCACGATAACAGATACGCAGTATTTT. The rearrangement joins TRBV2 to TRBJ2-3; D gene unclear. Between the trimmed V and J ends, which lost 7 bases and 3 bases, there was a span of 5 bases. This CDR3 has 11 amino acids. Germline V gene data show CDR1 as SNHLY and CDR2 as FYNNEI.

The rearrangement links TRBV5-1 to TRBJ1-2; D is unclear. This CDR3 contains 14 residues. Trimming shortened V by 0 bases and J by 6 bases, and 12 bases separated the two germline ends. CDR1 is SGHRS, CDR2 YFSETQ, per germline. The CDR3 loop reads CASSLAVGPDGYTF. CDR3 in DNA: TGCGCCAGCAGCTTGGCCGTAGGCCCGGATGGCTACACCTTC.

In this sample, this clonotype turned up many times. The chain uses TRBV20-1 and TRBJ1-1, with 8 bases identical to TRBD1. CDR3 length equals 12 residues. CDR1 DFQATT and CDR2 SNEGSKA come from the germline V gene (reference sequence). J lost 6 bases, V lost 5 bases, and 5 bases had no gene match. This chain's CDR3 is CSAQQGDAEAFF. In DNA, the CDR3 is TGCAGTGCTCAACAGGGGGACGCTGAAGCTTTCTTT.

The gene calls are TRBV20-1 and TRBJ2-3, with TRBD2 as a possible D gene (5 bases). V shed 2 bases and J shed 0 bases, with 9 bases lying between them. Germline-derived CDR1 and CDR2 are DFQATT and SNEGSKA (reference sequence). The CDR3 consists of 14 residues. In nucleotides, the CDR3 is TGCAGTGCTAGAAATAGCGAAAGCACAGATACGCAGTATTTT. Translated: CSARNSESTDTQYF.